One and the same sample provided the 29 T cell receptor beta chains below, sequenced in a study of CD8+ T cells in alopecia areata (dated by TCRdb to 2016 to 2019). The sample's time point, from its label and the paper: around 29 days on oral tofacitinib. The treatment or condition label, read with the paper, signifies: oral pan-JAK inhibitor, 5-10 mg twice daily. Library preparation was by the immunoSEQ multiplex PCR assay. For TCR sequencing, RNA was extracted from every sample and reverse transcribed into cDNA to serve as template. TCRdb retrieved this table from immuneACCESS and kept in-frame rearrangements only. Not all clones are present; in checked studies, unresolved V genes account for under half, and no reason is known for the remainder. Within this sample are some 150,000 clones, with approximately 86% of them counted one time only. 13% of the sample comes from the top ten. Specimen: CD8+ T cells sorted from blood, collected at week 4, from a patient treated with tofacitinib. All receptors derive from a human donor with alopecia areata.

The chain is built from TRBV10-3 and TRBJ2-1; D tentatively reads TRBD1 or TRBD2 (5 bases each). Trimming stripped 4 bases from V and 7 bases from J, with 17 bases between. This CDR3 region has 15 residues. CDR1 is ENHRY and CDR2 is SYGVKD in the germline V gene. This CDR3 reads CAISGGRDPGNEQFF. DNA for the CDR3: TGTGCCATCAGTGGGGGCAGGGACCCGGGGAATGAGCAGTTCTTC.

The chain uses TRBV19 and TRBJ2-7; 7 nucleotides agree with TRBD2. Germline CDR1 LNHDA, CDR2 SQIVND (reference sequence). The CDR3 is 14 amino acids. The J segment lost 6 bases and the V segment lost 6 bases, leaving 11 bases of the junction unmatched. This CDR3 reads CASSPGLGGLEQYF. As DNA, the CDR3 is TGTGCCAGTAGCCCTGGACTAGGAGGCCTCGAGCAGTACTTC.

This clone was found once. V and J are TRBV7-2 and TRBJ1-5; D gene ambiguous. Germline CDR1 is SGHTA and CDR2 is FQGNSA. The length of the CDR3 is 15 residues. V was shortened by 5 bases and J by 0 bases, with 11 bases between the two germline ends. The CDR3 DNA reads as TGTGCCAGCAGCGAACGGGAATATAGCAATCAGCCCCAGCATTTT. Encoded protein: CASSEREYSNQPQHF.

The CDR3 nucleotides read TGCAGCGTCCTCCACACGAAACTCACAGATACGCAGTATTTT. This sequence encodes CSVLHTKLTDTQYF. This chain connects TRBV29-1 to TRBJ2-3; D is unclear. There are 14 residues in the CDR3. CDR1 is SQVTM and CDR2 is ANQGSEA in the germline V gene. The ends were cut back, 6 bases at V and 2 bases at J, with 15 bases in the middle.

The chain combines TRBV29-1 with TRBJ2-7; perhaps TRBD2 as D (5 bases). Germline CDR1 reads SQVTM; CDR2 reads ANQGSEA. This CDR3 has 13 amino acids. With 3 bases removed from V and 5 bases from J, the gap between germline ends came to 14 bases. DNA for the CDR3: TGCAGCGTTGAGAGTACTAGATCCGACGAGCAGTACTTC. Translation gives CSVESTRSDEQYF.

The chain joins TRBV27 to TRBJ1-2; D is possibly TRBD1 (5 bases). Germline assignment: CDR1 MNHEY and CDR2 SMNVEV (reference sequence). Trimming took 1 base from V and 5 from J, leaving 11 bases between them. There are 14 residues in the CDR3. CDR3 sequence reads: CASSLYTGHYGYTF. The CDR3 coding sequence is TGTGCCAGCAGTTTATACACAGGTCATTATGGCTACACCTTC.

The chain combines TRBV7-6 with TRBJ2-1; 15 nucleotides line up with TRBD2. Germline values: CDR1 SGHVS, CDR2 FNYEAQ. V trimming: 5 bases; J trimming: 8 bases; junction bases outside the gene matches: 7. The CDR3 is made up of 16 amino acids. The CDR3 DNA follows: TGTGCCAGCAGCCCCCCCGGACTAGCGGGGGGGGATGAGCAGTTCTTC. It specifies CASSPPGLAGGDEQFF.

The chain couples TRBV7-6 to TRBJ1-2; 7 bases line up with TRBD1. Germline assignment: CDR1 SGHVS and CDR2 FNYEAQ. After removal of 5 bases from V and 0 bases from J, the junction contained 6 bases not matched to a gene. The CDR3 extends over 15 amino acids. The CDR3 sequence: CASSETGTANYGYTF. The CDR3 DNA sequence: TGTGCCAGCAGCGAAACGGGGACAGCTAACTATGGCTACACCTTC.

The rearrangement joins TRBV2 to TRBJ1-2; D ambiguous. The CDR3 totals 15 residues. The germline V gene has CDR1 SNHLY and CDR2 FYNNEI. V was shortened by 4 bases and J by 3 bases, with 15 bases between the two germline ends. CDR3 in DNA: TGTGCCAGCAGTGGACTTCAAGCCCACTACTATGGCTACACCTTC. This sequence encodes CASSGLQAHYYGYTF.

This chain uses TRBV4-1 with TRBJ1-5; D is uncertain. The CDR3 totals 13 residues. The germline gives CDR1 MGHRA, CDR2 YSYEKL. V was pared by 6 bases and J by 6 bases, with 12 bases between. CDR3 sequence: CASSRGEVQPQHF. The CDR3 DNA is TGCGCCAGCAGTCGGGGAGAAGTTCAGCCCCAGCATTTT.

The chain recombines TRBV2 with TRBJ1-4; D not certain. The CDR3 sequence is 17 residues long. The V end lost 2 bases, the J end lost 0 bases, and 13 bases lay between the germline ends. Germline V lookup: CDR1 SNHLY, CDR2 FYNNEI. This CDR3 is CASSEYSQIATNEKLFF. Written as DNA, the CDR3 is TGTGCCAGCAGTGAATATAGCCAGATTGCAACTAATGAAAAACTGTTTTTT. Looking up the rest from reference TRBV2 and TRBJ1-4 gives the full variable domain: EPEVTQTPSHQVTQMGQEVILRCVPISNHLYFYWYRQILGQKVEFLVSFYNNEISEKSEIFDDQFSVERPDGSNFTLKIRSTKLEDSAMYFCASSEYSQIATNEKLFFGSGTQLSVL.

The V and J genes are TRBV27 and TRBJ2-3; D uncertain. Germline V gene sequence: CDR1 MNHEY, CDR2 SMNVEV (reference sequence). The CDR3 consists of 15 residues. The V end was cut by 0 bases, the J end by 0 bases, with 7 bases between. CDR3 in DNA: TGTGCCAGCAGTTTATCGAGGCGGAGCACAGATACGCAGTATTTT. Translated, it gives CASSLSRRSTDTQYF.

The chain is built from TRBV5-1 and TRBJ1-1; TRBD1 is a possible D gene (5 bases). Germline V gene data show CDR1 as SGHRS and CDR2 as YFSETQ. The V end lost 0 bases, the J end lost 0 bases, and 9 bases lay between the germline ends. The CDR3 runs to 15 residues. CDR3 region: CASSLDRGLNTEAFF. The CDR3, as DNA: TGCGCCAGCAGCTTGGATAGGGGTCTGAACACTGAAGCTTTCTTT.

This chain connects TRBV4-2 to TRBJ1-1; 9 nucleotides align to TRBD1. The CDR3 is 14 residues long. Trimming removed 4 bases from V and 5 bases from J; junction bases left unmatched: 5. The germline V gene has CDR1 LGHNA and CDR2 YNFKEQ. DNA of the CDR3: TGTGCCAGCAGCCCCCGGACAGGGGAAACTGAAGCTTTCTTT. Its protein product is CASSPRTGETEAFF.

The chain is built from TRBV7-9 and TRBJ2-6; TRBD1 agrees at 8 bases. Per germline, CDR1 SEHNR and CDR2 FQNEAQ (reference sequence). The trim removed 6 bases at V and 0 bases at J, leaving 7 bases unmatched. CDR3 length: 17 amino acids. The CDR3 spells CASSPTTGGSGANVLTF. The CDR3 DNA follows: TGTGCCAGCAGTCCGACTACAGGGGGCTCTGGGGCCAACGTCCTGACTTTC.

The chain joins TRBV29-1 to TRBJ2-2; unclear D gene. Germline V lookup: CDR1 SQVTM, CDR2 ANQGSEA. The CDR3 sequence is 13 residues long. With 0 bases removed from V and 2 bases from J, the gap between germline ends came to 4 bases. The CDR3 DNA is TGCAGCGTTGAAGAGATTAACACCGGGGAGCTGTTTTTT. This sequence encodes CSVEEINTGELFF.

The chain employs TRBV29-1 and TRBJ1-1; TRBD1 is a possible D gene (6 bases). Germline assignment: CDR1 SQVTM and CDR2 ANQGSEA. This CDR3 has 12 amino acids. Between the trimmed V and J ends, which lost 1 base and 5 bases, there was a span of 8 bases. Here the CDR3 reads CSVEVRGTEAFF. In nucleotides, the CDR3 is TGCAGCGTTGAAGTCAGGGGAACTGAAGCTTTCTTT.

The chain has TRBV5-6 and TRBJ2-1; possibly TRBD2 for D (6 bases). Germline CDR1 is SGHDT and CDR2 is YYEEEE. Trimming pared 4 bases from V and 4 bases from J, leaving 12 bases between. The CDR3 is 14 residues long. Here the CDR3 reads CASSLGTSYNEQFF. The CDR3 DNA reads TGTGCCAGCAGCCTCGGGACTTCGTACAATGAGCAGTTCTTC.

This clone was picked up a small number of times. The same CDR3 also results from other DNA sequences found in this sample. V gene TRBV29-1 combines with J gene TRBJ2-7; TRBD1 matches at 11 bases. V was pared by 4 bases and J by 3 bases, with 5 bases of the junction left unmatched. The germline CDR1 and CDR2 sequences are SQVTM and ANQGSEA. The CDR3 spans 14 residues. The CDR3 DNA sequence: TGCAGCGTTGTAATCGGGACAGGGGGCTACGAGCAGTACTTC. Translating it yields CSVVIGTGGYEQYF.

V is TRBV29-1 and J is TRBJ1-1; no definite D call. CDR1 and CDR2 (germline): SQVTM, ANQGSEA. V was clipped by 1 base and J by 7 bases, with 4 bases between them. This CDR3 has 10 amino acids. The CDR3 nucleotides read TGCAGCGTTGAAGCCTATGAAGCTTTCTTT. Protein product: CSVEAYEAFF.

The chain links TRBV5-4 to TRBJ2-4; D uncertain. The CDR3 sequence is 15 residues long. V lost 4 bases and J lost 2, with 13 bases in between. The germline V gene has CDR1 SGHNT and CDR2 YYREEE (reference sequence). CDR3 residues: CASSLLADSKNIQYF. The CDR3 bases are TGTGCCAGCAGCCTGCTGGCAGATTCCAAAAACATTCAGTACTTC.

The gene calls are TRBV7-9 and TRBJ2-7, with a weak D call TRBD1 (6 bases). Looked up from germline, CDR1 is SEHNR and CDR2 is FQNEAQ (reference sequence). V shed 5 bases and J shed 5 bases, with 13 bases lying between them. The CDR3 is 13 amino acids. The DNA for the CDR3 is TGTGCCAGCAGCCCGCGCCACAGGGACGAGCAGTACTTC. Translating it yields CASSPRHRDEQYF.

This clone has only one observation. The chain has TRBV5-1 and TRBJ2-4; TRBD2 might be the D (6 bases). From germline, CDR1 is SGHRS and CDR2 YFSETQ. CDR3 length equals 15 residues. V lost 0 bases, J lost 0 bases, and 7 bases lay in between. The CDR3: CASSLGEVAKNIQYF. The DNA of the CDR3 is TGCGCCAGCAGCTTGGGGGAGGTAGCCAAAAACATTCAGTACTTC.

The rearrangement links TRBV7-6 to TRBJ2-7; 14 positions agree with TRBD2. This CDR3 comprises 17 residues. J gave up 2 bases and V 0 bases, and 3 bases lay outside the gene matches. Germline values: CDR1 SGHVS, CDR2 FNYEAQ. CDR3 in DNA: TGTGCCAGCAGCTTAGCTGGGACTAGCGGGGGAACCTACGAGCAGTACTTC. This codes for CASSLAGTSGGTYEQYF.

This chain connects TRBV29-1 to TRBJ2-1; 9 bases match TRBD2. V trimming: 3 bases; J trimming: 4 bases; junction bases outside the gene matches: 13. Germline lookup yields CDR1 SQVTM and CDR2 ANQGSEA. The CDR3 is 17 residues long. CDR3 sequence (DNA): TGCAGCGTTGAGCTCCCCTTGGGAGCGGGAGGTTACAATGAGCAGTTCTTC. Its protein is CSVELPLGAGGYNEQFF.

This chain links TRBV27 with TRBJ1-5, with D possibly matching TRBD1 (6 bases). Germline CDR1 MNHEY, CDR2 SMNVEV (reference sequence). The CDR3 totals 14 residues. V was clipped by 2 bases and J by 7 bases, with 12 bases between them. The CDR3 loop reads CASSLVGGRQPQHF. The CDR3 bases are TGTGCCAGCAGTTTAGTCGGGGGCCGGCAGCCCCAGCATTTT.

The V and J genes are TRBV11-2 and TRBJ2-7; the D is unclear. Trimming took 4 bases from V and 3 from J, leaving 16 bases between them. The CDR3 contains 15 residues. Germline V CDR1 and CDR2: SGHAT, FQNNGV. CDR3 residues: CASSSQLSRLYEQYF. Here the CDR3 DNA reads TGTGCCAGCAGCTCCCAACTCAGCAGACTCTACGAGCAGTACTTC. Complete variable domain (other parts from reference TRBV11-2 and TRBJ2-7): EAGVAQSPRYKIIEKRQSVAFWCNPISGHATLYWYQQILGQGPKLLIQFQNNGVVDDSQLPKDRFSAERLKGVDSTLKIQPAKLEDSAVYLCASSSQLSRLYEQYFGPGTRLTVT.

The chain joins TRBV5-6 to TRBJ1-1; D gene uncertain. Germline values: CDR1 SGHDT, CDR2 YYEEEE. The CDR3 consists of 11 residues. V was trimmed by 0 bases and J by 7 bases, leaving 4 bases between them. CDR3: CASSLGIEAFF. The CDR3, as DNA: TGTGCCAGCAGCTTGGGTATTGAAGCTTTCTTT.

The chain employs TRBV5-4 and TRBJ1-5, with 9 bases fitting TRBD1. The CDR3 runs to 14 residues. V lost 4 bases, J lost 4 bases, and 3 bases stayed unmatched. From germline, CDR1 is SGHNT and CDR2 YYREEE (reference sequence). CDR3 sequence reads: CASSPGQGNQPQHF. Written as DNA, the CDR3 is TGTGCCAGCAGCCCGGGACAGGGAAATCAGCCCCAGCATTTT.